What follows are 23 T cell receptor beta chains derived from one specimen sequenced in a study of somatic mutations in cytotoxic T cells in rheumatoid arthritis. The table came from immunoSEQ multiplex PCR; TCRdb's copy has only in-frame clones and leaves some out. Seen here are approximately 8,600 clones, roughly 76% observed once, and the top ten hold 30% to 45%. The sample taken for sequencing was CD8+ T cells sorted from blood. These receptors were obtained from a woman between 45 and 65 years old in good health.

CDR3 amino acids: CASSLGRGGPSNEQFF. In DNA form, the CDR3 reads TGTGCCAGCAGCTTAGGGCGGGGGGGCCCTTCCAATGAGCAGTTCTTC. This chain connects TRBV7-2 to TRBJ2-1, with 9 bases matching TRBD2. The CDR3 consists of 16 residues. CDR1 and CDR2 (germline): SGHTA, FQGNSA. V gave up 1 base and J gave up 6 bases; unmatched junction bases: 7. Looking up the rest from reference TRBV7-2 and TRBJ2-1 gives the full variable domain: GAGVSQSPSNKVTEKGKDVELRCDPISGHTALYWYRQSLGQGLEFLIYFQGNSAPDKSGLPSDRFSAERTGGSVSTLTIQRTQQEDSAVYLCASSLGRGGPSNEQFFGPGTRLTVL.

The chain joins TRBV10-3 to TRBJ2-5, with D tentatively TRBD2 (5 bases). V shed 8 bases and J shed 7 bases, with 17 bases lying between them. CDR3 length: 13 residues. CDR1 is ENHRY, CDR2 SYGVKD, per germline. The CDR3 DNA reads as TGTGCCATCTTGGACTCAAAGCTGGGGACCCAGTACTTC. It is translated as CAILDSKLGTQYF.

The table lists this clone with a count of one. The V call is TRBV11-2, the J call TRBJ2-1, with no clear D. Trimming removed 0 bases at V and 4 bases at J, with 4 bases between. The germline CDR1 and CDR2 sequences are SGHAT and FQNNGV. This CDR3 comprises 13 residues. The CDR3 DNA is TGTGCCAGCAGCTTAGAAGCATACAATGAGCAGTTCTTC. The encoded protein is CASSLEAYNEQFF.

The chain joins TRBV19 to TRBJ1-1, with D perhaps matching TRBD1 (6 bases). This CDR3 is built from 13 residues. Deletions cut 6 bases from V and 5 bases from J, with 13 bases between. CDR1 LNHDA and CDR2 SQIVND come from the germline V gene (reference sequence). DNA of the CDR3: TGTGCCAGTAGACAAACCCAGGGGACTGAAGCTTTCTTT. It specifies CASRQTQGTEAFF.

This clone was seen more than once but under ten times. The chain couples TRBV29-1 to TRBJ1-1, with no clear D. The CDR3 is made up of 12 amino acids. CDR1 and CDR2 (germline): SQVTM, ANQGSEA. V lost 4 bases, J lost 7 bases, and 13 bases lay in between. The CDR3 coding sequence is TGCAGCGTTGCCCCAGAAGTCAGTGAAGCTTTCTTT. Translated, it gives CSVAPEVSEAFF.

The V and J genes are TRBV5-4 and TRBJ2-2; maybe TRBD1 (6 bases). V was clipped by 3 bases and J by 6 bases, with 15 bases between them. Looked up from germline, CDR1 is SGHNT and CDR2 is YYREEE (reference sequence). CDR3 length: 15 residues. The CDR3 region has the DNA TGTGCCAGCAGCTCAACCTGGGGGCGCCCCGGGGAGCTGTTTTTT. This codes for CASSSTWGRPGELFF. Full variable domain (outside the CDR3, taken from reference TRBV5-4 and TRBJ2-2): ETGVTQSPTHLIKTRGQQVTLRCSSQSGHNTVSWYQQALGQGPQFIFQYYREEENGRGNFPPRFSGLQFPNYSSELNVNALELDDSALYLCASSSTWGRPGELFFGEGSRLTVL.

This CDR3 is CASSLTGIYSNQPQHF. CDR3 nucleotides: TGTGCCAGCAGCCTCACAGGGATTTATAGCAATCAGCCCCAGCATTTT. The chain is built from TRBV27 and TRBJ1-5; TRBD1 might be the D (6 bases). This CDR3 comprises 16 residues. Germline CDR1 MNHEY, CDR2 SMNVEV (reference sequence). Trimming cost V 6 bases and J 0 bases, with 15 bases left between them.

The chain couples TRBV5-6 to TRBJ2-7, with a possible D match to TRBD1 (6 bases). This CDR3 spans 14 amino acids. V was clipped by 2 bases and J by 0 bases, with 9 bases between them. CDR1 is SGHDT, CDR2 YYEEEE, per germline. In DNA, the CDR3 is TGTGCCAGCAGCTTCCTGGACAGCTCCTACGAGCAGTACTTC. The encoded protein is CASSFLDSSYEQYF.

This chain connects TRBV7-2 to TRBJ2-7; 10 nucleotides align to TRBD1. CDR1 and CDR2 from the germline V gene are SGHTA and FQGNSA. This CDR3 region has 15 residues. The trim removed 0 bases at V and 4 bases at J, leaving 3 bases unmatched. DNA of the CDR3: TGTGCCAGCAGCTTAGCAGGGGACAGGGGTTACGAGCAGTACTTC. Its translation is CASSLAGDRGYEQYF.

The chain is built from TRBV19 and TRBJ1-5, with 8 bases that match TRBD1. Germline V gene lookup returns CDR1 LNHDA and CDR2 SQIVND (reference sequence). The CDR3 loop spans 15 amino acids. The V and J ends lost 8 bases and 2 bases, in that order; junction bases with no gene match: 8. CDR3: CASCQGADRNQPQHF. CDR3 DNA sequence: TGTGCCAGTTGTCAGGGGGCCGATCGCAATCAGCCCCAGCATTTT.

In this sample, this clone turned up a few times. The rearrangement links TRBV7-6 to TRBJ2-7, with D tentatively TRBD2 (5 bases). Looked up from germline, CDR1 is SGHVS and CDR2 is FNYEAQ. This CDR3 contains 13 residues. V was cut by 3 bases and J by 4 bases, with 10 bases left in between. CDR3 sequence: CASSFNREYEQYF. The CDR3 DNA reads TGTGCCAGCAGCTTTAATAGGGAGTACGAGCAGTACTTC.

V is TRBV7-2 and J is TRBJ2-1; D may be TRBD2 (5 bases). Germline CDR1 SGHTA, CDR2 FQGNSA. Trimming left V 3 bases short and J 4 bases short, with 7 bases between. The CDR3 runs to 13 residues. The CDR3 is CASSFGLYNEQFF. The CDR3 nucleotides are TGTGCCAGCAGCTTCGGACTTTACAATGAGCAGTTCTTC.

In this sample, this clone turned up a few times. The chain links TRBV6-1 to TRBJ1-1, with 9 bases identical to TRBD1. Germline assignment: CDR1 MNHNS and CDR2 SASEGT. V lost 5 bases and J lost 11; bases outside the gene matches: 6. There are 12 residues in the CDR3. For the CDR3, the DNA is TGTGCCAGCAGTCCTACAGGGGGCCAGGCTTTCTTT. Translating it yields CASSPTGGQAFF.

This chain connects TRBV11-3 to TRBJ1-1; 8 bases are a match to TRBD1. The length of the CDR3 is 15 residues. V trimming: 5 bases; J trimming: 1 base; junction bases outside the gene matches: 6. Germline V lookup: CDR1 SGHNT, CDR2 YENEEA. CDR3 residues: CASSPDRGTNTEAFF. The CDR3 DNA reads TGTGCCAGCAGCCCCGACAGGGGAACGAACACTGAAGCTTTCTTT. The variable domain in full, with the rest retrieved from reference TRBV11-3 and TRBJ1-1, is EAGVVQSPRYKIIEKKQPVAFWCNPISGHNTLYWYLQNLGQGPELLIRYENEEAVDDSQLPKDRFSAERLKGVDSTLKIQPAELGDSAVYLCASSPDRGTNTEAFFGQGTRLTVV.

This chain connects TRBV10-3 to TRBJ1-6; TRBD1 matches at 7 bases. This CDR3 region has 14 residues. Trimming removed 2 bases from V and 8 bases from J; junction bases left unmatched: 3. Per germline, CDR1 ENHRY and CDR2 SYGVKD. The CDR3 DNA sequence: TGTGCCATCAGTGAGGAAACAGGGGATTCACCCCTCCACTTT. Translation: CAISEETGDSPLHF.

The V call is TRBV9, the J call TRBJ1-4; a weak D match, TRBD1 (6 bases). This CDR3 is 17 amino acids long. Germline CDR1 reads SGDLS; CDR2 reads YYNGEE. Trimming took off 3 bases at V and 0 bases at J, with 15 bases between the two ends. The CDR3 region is CASSAKTDSATNEKLFF. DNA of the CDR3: TGTGCCAGCAGCGCCAAAACGGACAGTGCAACTAATGAAAAACTGTTTTTT. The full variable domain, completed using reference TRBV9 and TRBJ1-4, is DSGVTQTPKHLITATGQRVTLRCSPRSGDLSVYWYQQSLDQGLQFLIQYYNGEERAKGNILERFSAQQFPDLHSELNLSSLELGDSALYFCASSAKTDSATNEKLFFGSGTQLSVL.

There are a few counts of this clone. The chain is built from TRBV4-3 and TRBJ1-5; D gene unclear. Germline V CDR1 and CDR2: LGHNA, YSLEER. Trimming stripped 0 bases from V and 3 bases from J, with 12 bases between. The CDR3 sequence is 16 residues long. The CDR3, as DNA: TGCGCCAGCAGCCAAGATGCTCAGGCTCCCAATCAGCCCCAGCATTTT. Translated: CASSQDAQAPNQPQHF.

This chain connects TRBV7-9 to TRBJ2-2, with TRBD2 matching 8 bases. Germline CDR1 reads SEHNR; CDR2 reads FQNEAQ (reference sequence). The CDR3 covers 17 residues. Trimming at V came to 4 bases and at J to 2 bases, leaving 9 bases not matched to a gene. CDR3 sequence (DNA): TGTGCCAGCAGCTCCACCTTTAGCGGGGAAAACACCGGGGAGCTGTTTTTT. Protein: CASSSTFSGENTGELFF.

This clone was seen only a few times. The CDR3 is CSVNGLAGDNEQFF. CDR3 DNA: TGCAGCGTTAATGGACTAGCGGGTGACAATGAGCAGTTCTTC. The genes are TRBV29-1 and TRBJ2-1; 11 bases align to TRBD2. Germline CDR1 reads SQVTM; CDR2 reads ANQGSEA. The CDR3 contains 14 residues. Germline trimming cut 5 bases from V and 5 bases from J; bases unmatched to any gene: 5.

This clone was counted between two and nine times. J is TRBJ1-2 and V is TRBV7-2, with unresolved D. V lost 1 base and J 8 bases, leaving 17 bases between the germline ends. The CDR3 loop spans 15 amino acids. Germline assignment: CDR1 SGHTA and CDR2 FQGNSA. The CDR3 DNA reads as TGTGCCAGCAGCTTAGAGGTTCCGACCCGAGGGGGCTACACCTTC. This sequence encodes CASSLEVPTRGGYTF.

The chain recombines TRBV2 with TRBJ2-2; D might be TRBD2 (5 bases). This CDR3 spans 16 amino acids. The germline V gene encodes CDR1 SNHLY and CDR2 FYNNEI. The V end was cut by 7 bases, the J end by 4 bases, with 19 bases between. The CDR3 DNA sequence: TGTGCCAGCAACCGCCCCGGGCCCAGCGGCACCGGGGAGCTGTTTTTT. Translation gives CASNRPGPSGTGELFF.

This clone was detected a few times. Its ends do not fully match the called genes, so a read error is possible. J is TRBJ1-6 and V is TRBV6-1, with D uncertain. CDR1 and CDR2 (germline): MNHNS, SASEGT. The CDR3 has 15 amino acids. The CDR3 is CASREGRDRNSPLHF. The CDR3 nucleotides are TGTGCCAGCAGAGAAGGACGGGATAGGAATTCACCCCTCCACTTT.

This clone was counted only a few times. CDR3 nucleotides: TGCGCCAGCAAAAATGGGGGGGCAGATACGCAGTATTTT. Translated, it gives CASKNGGADTQYF. The chain recombines TRBV5-1 with TRBJ2-3; 7 nucleotides agree with TRBD2. V trimming: 6 bases; J trimming: 4 bases; junction bases outside the gene matches: 5. Germline V gene lookup returns CDR1 SGHRS and CDR2 YFSETQ. CDR3 length equals 13 residues. The entire variable domain, with the rest obtained from reference TRBV5-1 and TRBJ2-3, is as follows: KAGVTQTPRYLIKTRGQQVTLSCSPISGHRSVSWYQQTPGQGLQFLFEYFSETQRNKGNFPGRFSGRQFSNSRSEMNVSTLELGDSALYLCASKNGGADTQYFGPGTRLTVL.